A single sample is the source of the 8 T cell receptor beta chains below, sequenced in a study of memory CD4+ T cells and cytomegalovirus serostatus. TCRdb's copy holds only in-frame clones and misses some; the assay was immunoSEQ multiplex PCR. The sample has more than 40,000 clones, 75% to 85% seen once. Single viable CD3+CD4+CD8-CD45RO+ cells were sorted as the memory CD4+ T cells. The sample comprised memory CD4+ T cells from blood. The receptors were gathered from an adult in good health and CMV-seronegative.

This rearrangement joins TRBV2 to TRBJ1-2; TRBD1 might be the D (5 bases). V lost 2 bases and J lost 2, with 12 bases in between. Germline lookup yields CDR1 SNHLY and CDR2 FYNNEI. The CDR3 consists of 15 residues. The CDR3 DNA is TGTGCCAGCAGTGAAAAGGGGATAGGGAACTATGGCTACACCTTC. Its translation is CASSEKGIGNYGYTF.

The V gene is TRBV5-5, the J gene TRBJ2-2; no clear D gene. CDR1 and CDR2 (germline): SGHKS, YYEKEE (reference sequence). This CDR3 is built from 16 residues. V lost 0 bases and J lost 0, with 9 bases in between. CDR3 sequence: CASSLVAATNTGELFF. The CDR3, as DNA: TGTGCCAGCAGCTTGGTGGCTGCTACGAACACCGGGGAGCTGTTTTTT.

The rearrangement joins TRBV25-1 to TRBJ1-6, with D possibly matching TRBD1 (6 bases). Looked up from germline, CDR1 is MGHDK and CDR2 is SYGVNS. The CDR3 covers 12 residues. The CDR3 region has the DNA TGTGCAAGTTCAGGGGACTATTCACCCCTCCACTTT. This sequence encodes CASSGDYSPLHF. Full variable domain (outside the CDR3, taken from reference TRBV25-1 and TRBJ1-6): EADIYQTPRYLVIGTGKKITLECSQTMGHDKMYWYQQDPGMELHLIHYSYGVNSTEKGDLSSESTVSRIRTEHFPLTLESARPSHTSQYLCASSGDYSPLHFGNGTRLTVT.

The chain couples TRBV5-1 to TRBJ1-1; TRBD1 agrees at 8 bases. CDR1 and CDR2 from the germline V gene are SGHRS and YFSETQ. This CDR3 has 12 residues. J was trimmed by 4 bases and V by 8 bases; bases with no gene match: 4. DNA for the CDR3: TGCGCCAGTCATGGGACAGGCACTGAAGCTTTCTTT. This translates into CASHGTGTEAFF.

The genes are TRBV11-2 and TRBJ2-7; either TRBD1 or TRBD2 may supply D (5 bases each). Looked up from germline, CDR1 is SGHAT and CDR2 is FQNNGV. Between the trimmed V and J ends, which lost 5 bases and 2 bases, there was a span of 13 bases. The CDR3 loop spans 14 amino acids. Here the CDR3 reads CASSVRDGTYEQYF. As DNA, the CDR3 is TGTGCCAGCAGCGTCCGGGACGGGACCTACGAGCAGTACTTC.

This clone was seen just once. This chain connects TRBV5-6 to TRBJ2-3; TRBD2 agrees at 9 bases. Germline assignment: CDR1 SGHDT and CDR2 YYEEEE. Trimming at V came to 0 bases and at J to 1 base, leaving 3 bases not matched to a gene. The CDR3 has 16 residues. The CDR3 loop reads CASSLASGTGTDTQYF. CDR3 bases: TGTGCCAGCAGCTTGGCTAGCGGGACGGGCACAGATACGCAGTATTTT.

V usage is TRBV30 and J usage is TRBJ2-2; 10 bases are a match to TRBD2. Losses at the gene ends were 8 bases for V and 6 bases for J; bases not matched to a gene: 9. CDR1 is GTSNPN and CDR2 is SVGIG in the germline V gene (reference sequence). This CDR3 comprises 14 residues. CDR3 DNA: TGTGCCCGCACACTAGCGGGATCGGCCGGGGAGCTGTTTTTT. Protein product: CARTLAGSAGELFF.

There are a few counts of this clone. This chain joins TRBV28 and TRBJ1-5; no definite D call. V was cut by 4 bases and J by 5 bases, with 21 bases left in between. This CDR3 comprises 17 residues. Germline lookup yields CDR1 MDHEN and CDR2 SYDVKM. CDR3 sequence reads: CASSYGRGPKFYQPQHF. DNA of the CDR3: TGTGCCAGCAGTTATGGGCGAGGGCCCAAGTTTTATCAGCCCCAGCATTTT.